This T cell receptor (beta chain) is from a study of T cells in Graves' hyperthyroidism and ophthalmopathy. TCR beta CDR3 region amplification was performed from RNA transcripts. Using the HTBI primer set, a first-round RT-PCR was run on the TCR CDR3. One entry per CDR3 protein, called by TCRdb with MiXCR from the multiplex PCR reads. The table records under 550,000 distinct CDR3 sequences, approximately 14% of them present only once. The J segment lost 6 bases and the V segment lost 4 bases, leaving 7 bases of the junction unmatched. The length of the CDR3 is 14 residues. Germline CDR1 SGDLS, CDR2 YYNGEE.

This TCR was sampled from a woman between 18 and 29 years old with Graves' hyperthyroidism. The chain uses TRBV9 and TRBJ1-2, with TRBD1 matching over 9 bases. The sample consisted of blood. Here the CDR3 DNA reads TGTGCCAGCAGCCTTAGTCGGACAGGGGATGGCTACACCTTC. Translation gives CASSLSRTGDGYTF.